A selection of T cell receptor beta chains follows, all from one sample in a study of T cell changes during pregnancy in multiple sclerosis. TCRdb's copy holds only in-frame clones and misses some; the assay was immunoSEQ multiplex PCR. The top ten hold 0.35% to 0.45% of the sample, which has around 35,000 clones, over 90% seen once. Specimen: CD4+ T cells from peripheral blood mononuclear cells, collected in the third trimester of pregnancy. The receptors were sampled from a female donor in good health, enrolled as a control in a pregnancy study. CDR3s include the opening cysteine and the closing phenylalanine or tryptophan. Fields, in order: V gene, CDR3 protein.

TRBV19,CASSIPPTVTQYF
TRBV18,CASSPQGGTGELFF
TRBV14,CASSQGLGTAYTF
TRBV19,CASNDRAHQPQHF
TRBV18,CASSPGAEAFF
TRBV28,CASSRLAAQTDTQYF
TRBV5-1,CASSSQGYSPLHF
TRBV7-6,CASSLLDRGRETQYF
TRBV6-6,CASSYPTGSSGNTIYF
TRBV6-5,CASSYSILGDNSPLHF
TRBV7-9,CASSPSLNTEAFF
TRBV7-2,CASSLVAATAGELFF
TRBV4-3,CASSQDRGEAFF
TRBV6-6,CASRETGTTYEQYF
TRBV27,CASRKVTGRAGNTIYF
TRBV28,CASHPRQLAKNIQYF
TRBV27,CASSLLSRTLNSPLHF
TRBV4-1,CASSQGGGNTEAFF